This paragraph reports one T cell receptor (beta chain). Its specificity is not known. A second PCR of about 7 to 12 cycles used a sample-barcoded 5' primer and a J-beta primer mix. TCRdb reanalysed the 5' RACE reads using MiXCR and keeps one entry per CDR3 protein. In the table there are around 650,000 distinct CDR3 sequences, about 34% of which are singletons. This entry is derived from a study of blood T cells in healthy people across ages. Study outcomes and limitations: Strongly correlated with naive T cell percentage was TCR beta diversity.

Per the germline V gene, CDR1 is SGHKS and CDR2 is YYEKEE (reference sequence). The CDR3 has 14 residues. V lost 3 bases and J lost 8; bases outside the gene matches: 8. Sequenced material: blood. The chain combines TRBV5-5 with TRBJ1-2; TRBD1 agrees at 9 bases. The clonotype originates from a woman at least 80 years old in good health. CDR3 region: CASSYTGTGSGYTF. As DNA, the CDR3 is TGTGCCAGCAGCTACACCGGGACAGGGTCCGGCTACACCTTC.